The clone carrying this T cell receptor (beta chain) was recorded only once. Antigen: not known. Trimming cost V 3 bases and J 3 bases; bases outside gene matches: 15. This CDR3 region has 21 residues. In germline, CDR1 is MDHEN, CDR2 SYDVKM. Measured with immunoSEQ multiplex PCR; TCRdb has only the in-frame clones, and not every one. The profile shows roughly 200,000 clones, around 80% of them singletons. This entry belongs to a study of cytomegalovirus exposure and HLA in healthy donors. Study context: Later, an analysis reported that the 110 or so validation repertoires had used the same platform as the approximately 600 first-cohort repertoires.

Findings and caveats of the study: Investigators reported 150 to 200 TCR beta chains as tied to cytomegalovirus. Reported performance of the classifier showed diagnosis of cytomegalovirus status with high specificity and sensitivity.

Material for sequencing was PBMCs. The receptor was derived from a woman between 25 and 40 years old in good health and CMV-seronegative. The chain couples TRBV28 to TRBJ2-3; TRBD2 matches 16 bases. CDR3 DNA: TGTGCCAGCAGTTTTCCGTCTAAACCGGGACTAGCGGGGGGGCCGACAGATACGCAGTATTTT. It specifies CASSFPSKPGLAGGPTDTQYF.